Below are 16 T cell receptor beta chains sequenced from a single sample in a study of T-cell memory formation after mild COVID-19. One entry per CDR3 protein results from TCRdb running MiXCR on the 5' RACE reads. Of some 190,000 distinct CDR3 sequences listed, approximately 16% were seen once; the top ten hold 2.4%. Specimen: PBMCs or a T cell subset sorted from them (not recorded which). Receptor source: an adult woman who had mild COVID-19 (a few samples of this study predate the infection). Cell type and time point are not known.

CDR3 DNA sequence: TGCAGTGCTAGTAGAGTTACCCCTAGGACCTCACCCCTCCACTTT. It encodes CSASRVTPRTSPLHF. The chain has TRBV20-1 and TRBJ1-6, with no clear D. CDR3 length equals 15 residues. The V gene's germline CDR1 is DFQATT and CDR2 SNEGSKA (reference sequence). Trimming cost V 3 bases and J 10 bases, with 19 bases left between them.

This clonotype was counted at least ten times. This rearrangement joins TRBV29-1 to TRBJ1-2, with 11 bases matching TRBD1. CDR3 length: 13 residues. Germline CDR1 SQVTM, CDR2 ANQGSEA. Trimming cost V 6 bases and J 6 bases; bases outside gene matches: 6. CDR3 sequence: CSVAGQGADGYTF. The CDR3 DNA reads TGCAGCGTAGCTGGACAGGGGGCAGATGGCTACACCTTC.

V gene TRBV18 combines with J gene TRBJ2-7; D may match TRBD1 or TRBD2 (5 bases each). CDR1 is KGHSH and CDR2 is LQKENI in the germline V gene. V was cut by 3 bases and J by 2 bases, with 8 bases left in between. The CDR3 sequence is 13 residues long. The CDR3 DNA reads TGTGCCAGCTCACCGGGACGGACCTACGAGCAGTACTTC. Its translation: CASSPGRTYEQYF.

CDR3 bases: TGTGCCAGCAGTGCCCCTGGCCGCGCCAGCGAGCAGTACTTC. Translated: CASSAPGRASEQYF. The chain couples TRBV6-5 to TRBJ2-7; D remains ambiguous. The germline V gene encodes CDR1 MNHEY and CDR2 SVGAGI. Trimming pared 5 bases from V and 6 bases from J, leaving 17 bases between. This CDR3 comprises 14 residues.

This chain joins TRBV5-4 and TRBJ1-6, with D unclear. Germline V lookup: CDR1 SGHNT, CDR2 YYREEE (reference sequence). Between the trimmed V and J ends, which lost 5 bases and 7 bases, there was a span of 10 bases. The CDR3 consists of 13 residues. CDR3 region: CASRLQGNSPLHF. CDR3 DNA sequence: TGTGCCAGCAGATTACAAGGGAATTCACCCCTCCACTTT.

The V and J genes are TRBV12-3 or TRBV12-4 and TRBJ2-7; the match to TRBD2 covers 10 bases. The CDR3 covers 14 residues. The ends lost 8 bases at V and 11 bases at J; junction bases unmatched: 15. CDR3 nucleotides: TGTGCCAGCGGACTTCTAGCGGGAGCTACGTCTAAGTACTTC. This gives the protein CASGLLAGATSKYF.

In DNA, the CDR3 is TGCGCCAGCAGCTTGGCGGGACCGCGTTTCTCTGGAAACACCATATATTTT. Residues: CASSLAGPRFSGNTIYF. The chain joins TRBV5-1 to TRBJ1-3, with a tentative D call TRBD1 (5 bases). This CDR3 region has 17 residues. In germline, CDR1 is SGHRS, CDR2 YFSETQ. Trimming removed 0 bases at V and 0 bases at J, with 13 bases between.

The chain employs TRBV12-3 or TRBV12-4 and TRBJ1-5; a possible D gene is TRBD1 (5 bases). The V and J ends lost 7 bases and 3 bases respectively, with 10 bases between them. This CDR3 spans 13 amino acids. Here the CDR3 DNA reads TGTGCCAGCACGAGGGGTAACAATCAGCCCCAGCATTTT. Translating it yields CASTRGNNQPQHF.

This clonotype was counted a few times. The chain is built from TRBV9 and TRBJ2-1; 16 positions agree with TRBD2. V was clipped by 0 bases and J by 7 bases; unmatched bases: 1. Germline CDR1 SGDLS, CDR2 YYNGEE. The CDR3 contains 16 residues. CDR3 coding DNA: TGTGCCAGCAGCGTAGAGGGACTAGCGGGAGGGAATGAGCAGTTCTTC. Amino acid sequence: CASSVEGLAGGNEQFF.

CDR3 loop: CASSSSTGLLETQYF. CDR3 DNA: TGTGCCAGCAGCTCCTCGACAGGGCTTCTCGAGACCCAGTACTTC. This chain joins TRBV11-2 and TRBJ2-5, with TRBD1 matching 7 bases. Trimming at V came to 4 bases and at J to 5 bases, leaving 10 bases not matched to a gene. CDR1 SGHAT and CDR2 FQNNGV come from the germline V gene. The CDR3 contains 15 residues.

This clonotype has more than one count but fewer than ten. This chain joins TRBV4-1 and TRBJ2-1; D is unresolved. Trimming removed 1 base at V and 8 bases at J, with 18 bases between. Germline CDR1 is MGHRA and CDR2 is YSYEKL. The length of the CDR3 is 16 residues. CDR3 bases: TGCGCCAGCAGCCAAGTCGGGCGGCAGGCGGCGGATGAGCAGTTCTTC. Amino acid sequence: CASSQVGRQAADEQFF.

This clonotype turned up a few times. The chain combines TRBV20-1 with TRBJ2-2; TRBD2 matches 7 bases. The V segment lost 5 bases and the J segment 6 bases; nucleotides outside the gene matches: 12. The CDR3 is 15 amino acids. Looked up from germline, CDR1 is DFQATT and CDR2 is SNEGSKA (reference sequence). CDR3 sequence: CSAQEGGEGSGELFF. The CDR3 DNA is TGCAGTGCTCAGGAGGGCGGGGAGGGGTCCGGGGAGCTGTTTTTT.

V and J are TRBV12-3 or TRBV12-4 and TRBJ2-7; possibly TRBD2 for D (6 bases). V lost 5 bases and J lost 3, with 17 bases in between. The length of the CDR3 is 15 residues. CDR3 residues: CASSHTGTFYYEQYF. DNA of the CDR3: TGTGCCAGCAGTCATACCGGGACTTTTTACTACGAGCAGTACTTC.

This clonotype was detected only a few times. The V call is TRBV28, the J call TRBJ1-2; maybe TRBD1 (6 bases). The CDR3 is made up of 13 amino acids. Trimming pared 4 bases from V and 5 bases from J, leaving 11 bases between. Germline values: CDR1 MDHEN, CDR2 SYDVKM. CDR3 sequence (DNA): TGTGCCAGCAGTTCGGGGACATTGTATGGCTACACCTTC. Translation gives CASSSGTLYGYTF.

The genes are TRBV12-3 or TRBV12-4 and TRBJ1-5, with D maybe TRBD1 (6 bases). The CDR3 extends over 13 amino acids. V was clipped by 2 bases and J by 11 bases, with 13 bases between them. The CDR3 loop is CASSLSGVRAQHF. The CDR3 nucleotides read TGTGCCAGCAGTTTATCAGGGGTTCGGGCCCAGCATTTT.

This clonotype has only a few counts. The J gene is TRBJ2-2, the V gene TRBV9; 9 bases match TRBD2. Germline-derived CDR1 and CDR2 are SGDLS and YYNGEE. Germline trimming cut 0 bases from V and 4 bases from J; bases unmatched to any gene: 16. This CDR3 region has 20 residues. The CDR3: CASSVALPGRGGRGTGELFF. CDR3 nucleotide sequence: TGTGCCAGCAGCGTAGCCCTCCCCGGGCGGGGGGGCCGGGGCACCGGGGAGCTGTTTTTT.